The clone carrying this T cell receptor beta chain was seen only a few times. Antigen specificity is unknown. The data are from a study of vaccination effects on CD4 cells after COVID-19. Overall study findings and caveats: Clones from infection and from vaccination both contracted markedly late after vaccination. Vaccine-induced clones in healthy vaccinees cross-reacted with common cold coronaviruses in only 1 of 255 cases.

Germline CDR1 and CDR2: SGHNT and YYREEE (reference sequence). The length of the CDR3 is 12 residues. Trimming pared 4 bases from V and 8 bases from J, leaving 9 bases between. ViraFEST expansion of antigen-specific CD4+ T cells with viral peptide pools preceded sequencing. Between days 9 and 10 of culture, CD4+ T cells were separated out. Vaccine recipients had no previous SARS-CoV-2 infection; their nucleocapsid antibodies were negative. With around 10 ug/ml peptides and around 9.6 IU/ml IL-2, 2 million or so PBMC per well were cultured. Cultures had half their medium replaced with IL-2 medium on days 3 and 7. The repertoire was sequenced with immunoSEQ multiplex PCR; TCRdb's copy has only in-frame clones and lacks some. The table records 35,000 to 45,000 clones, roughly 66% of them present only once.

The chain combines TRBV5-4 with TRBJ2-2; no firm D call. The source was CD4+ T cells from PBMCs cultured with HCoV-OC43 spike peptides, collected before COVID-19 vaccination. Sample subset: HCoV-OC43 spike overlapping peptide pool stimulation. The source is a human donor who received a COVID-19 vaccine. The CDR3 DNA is TGTGCCAGCAGCATCGACGCGGGGGAGCTGTTTTTT. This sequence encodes CASSIDAGELFF.